The 22 T cell receptor beta chains below come from one sample, sequenced in a study of blood T cell repertoires in COVID-19. Data came from immunoSEQ multiplex PCR; TCRdb stores just in-frame clones and leaves some out. The data hold 120,000 or so clones, with 87% observed a single time. The specimen sequenced was peripheral blood. These receptors all come from a woman aged 50 to 60 with acute or convalescent COVID-19.

V is TRBV2 and J is TRBJ2-3; TRBD1 matches at 10 bases. V lost 4 bases and J lost 4; bases outside the gene matches: 5. CDR1 and CDR2 (germline): SNHLY, FYNNEI. CDR3 length: 15 amino acids. CDR3 bases: TGTGCCAGCAGTGTTAGGGACAGGGGCGCAGATACGCAGTATTTT. Its protein is CASSVRDRGADTQYF.

The chain carries TRBV2 and TRBJ1-5, with 7 positions matching TRBD1. Germline V gives CDR1 SNHLY, CDR2 FYNNEI. There are 15 residues in the CDR3. V dropped 8 bases and J dropped 6; count of bases not matched to a gene: 13. CDR3 residues: CASRPTRQGSQPQHF. CDR3 nucleotides: TGTGCCAGCCGACCCACTCGACAGGGCTCTCAGCCCCAGCATTTT.

The chain joins TRBV5-1 to TRBJ2-3, with TRBD2 matching over 7 bases. Germline CDR1 is SGHRS and CDR2 is YFSETQ. The length of the CDR3 is 16 residues. With 3 bases clipped from V and 2 bases from J, the junction kept 9 bases outside the gene matches. CDR3 sequence reads: CASSSGGTTTTDTQYF. The CDR3 coding sequence is TGCGCCAGCAGCTCAGGAGGGACTACCACCACAGATACGCAGTATTTT.

This clone has only a few counts. The gene calls are TRBV2 and TRBJ1-5; a weak D match, TRBD1 (5 bases). This CDR3 has 13 residues. The V gene's germline CDR1 is SNHLY and CDR2 FYNNEI. The V and J ends lost 6 bases and 5 bases respectively, with 11 bases between them. The CDR3 DNA reads TGTGCCAGCAGCGGGACGGGAGATCAGCCCCAGCATTTT. Translation: CASSGTGDQPQHF.

The J gene is TRBJ1-2, the V gene TRBV3-1 (or the pseudogene TRBV3-2); tentative D call: TRBD1 (6 bases). V lost 3 bases, J lost 2 bases, and 7 bases lay in between. The CDR3 extends over 13 amino acids. Germline V lookup: CDR1 LGHDT, CDR2 YNNKEL (reference sequence). CDR3 coding DNA: TGTGCCAGCAGCCACAGGGGAAACTATGGCTACACCTTC. This encodes CASSHRGNYGYTF.

This clone was seen only a few times. The chain joins TRBV29-1 to TRBJ1-1; D is perhaps TRBD1 (5 bases). V was shortened by 4 bases and J by 10 bases, with 25 bases between the two germline ends. The CDR3 contains 15 residues. CDR1 is SQVTM and CDR2 is ANQGSEA in the germline V gene. CDR3 amino acids: CSVVFALGAGVGAFF. CDR3 DNA: TGCAGCGTTGTTTTTGCTCTCGGCGCGGGGGTAGGAGCTTTCTTT.

The V and J genes are TRBV19 and TRBJ2-1; no reliable D call. Germline lookup yields CDR1 LNHDA and CDR2 SQIVND (reference sequence). This CDR3 region has 11 residues. The V gene lost 9 bases and the J gene lost 10 bases, with 13 bases spanning the gap. CDR3: CASSLMREQFF. CDR3 bases: TGTGCCAGCAGTCTCATGAGGGAGCAGTTCTTC. The entire variable domain, with the rest obtained from reference TRBV19 and TRBJ2-1, is as follows: DGGITQSPKYLFRKEGQNVTLSCEQNLNHDAMYWYRQDPGQGLRLIYYSQIVNDFQKGDIAEGYSVSREKKESFPLTVTSAQKNPTAFYLCASSLMREQFFGPGTRLTVL.

In DNA, the CDR3 is TGTGCCACCAGTGATTCGACAGGGTTACATGGCTACACCTTC. This encodes CATSDSTGLHGYTF. The chain joins TRBV24-1 to TRBJ1-2, with 7 bases that match TRBD1. Trimming cost V 2 bases and J 6 bases; bases outside gene matches: 5. The V gene's germline CDR1 is KGHDR and CDR2 SFDVKD. The CDR3 runs 14 residues.

As regards this clone: The identical CDR3 is also encoded by other nucleotide sequences in the sample. This chain connects TRBV6-1 to TRBJ1-2; D is uncertain. Germline lookup yields CDR1 MNHNS and CDR2 SASEGT. The CDR3 totals 14 residues. Trimming took off 3 bases at V and 2 bases at J, with 10 bases between the two ends. CDR3 DNA: TGTGCCAGCAGTGACCCCGGAGCCAACTATGGCTACACCTTC. Its translation: CASSDPGANYGYTF.

The chain joins TRBV11-3 to TRBJ2-1, with 8 bases that match TRBD2. This CDR3 region has 18 residues. V was pared by 3 bases and J by 3 bases, with 13 bases of the junction left unmatched. CDR1 SGHNT and CDR2 YENEEA come from the germline V gene. The CDR3 loop is CASSFGGGRGAYYNEQFF. The DNA for the CDR3 is TGTGCCAGCAGCTTTGGTGGAGGGCGGGGGGCATACTACAATGAGCAGTTCTTC.

The chain carries TRBV6-5 and TRBJ2-7; tentative D call: TRBD1 (5 bases). CDR3 length: 15 amino acids. Deletions cut 0 bases from V and 6 bases from J, with 15 bases between. CDR1 and CDR2 from the germline V gene are MNHEY and SVGAGI. CDR3 sequence reads: CASSYSQLDTREQYF. DNA for the CDR3: TGTGCCAGCAGTTACTCTCAATTGGACACCCGCGAGCAGTACTTC.

V is TRBV11-1 and J is TRBJ2-1; 11 bases match TRBD2. The CDR3 sequence is 16 residues long. From germline, CDR1 is SGHAT and CDR2 FQDESV (reference sequence). The ends lost 4 bases at V and 3 bases at J; junction bases unmatched: 5. CDR3: CASSSLLAGGYNEQFF. In DNA form, the CDR3 reads TGTGCCAGCAGCTCCCTTCTAGCGGGGGGCTACAATGAGCAGTTCTTC.

The chain is built from TRBV27 and TRBJ2-3, with TRBD1 matching over 8 bases. The V segment lost 0 bases and the J segment 11 bases; nucleotides outside the gene matches: 7. The CDR3 runs to 14 residues. Germline V gene lookup returns CDR1 MNHEY and CDR2 SMNVEV (reference sequence). CDR3 region: CASSLSGVGQGQYF. The CDR3 DNA reads as TGTGCCAGCAGTTTATCTGGTGTCGGACAGGGGCAGTATTTT.

This rearrangement joins TRBV21-1 to TRBJ2-1; TRBD1, the table's D call, was not compared with the DNA. TRBV21-1 is a recognized pseudogene. This CDR3 has 18 amino acids. The CDR3 spells CASSKGILGQGSYNEQFF. In DNA form, the CDR3 reads TGTGCCAGCAGCAAAGGGATTTTGGGACAGGGATCCTACAATGAGCAGTTCTTC.

This chain connects TRBV5-8 to TRBJ2-7, with TRBD1 as a possible D gene (6 bases). The CDR3 has 15 amino acids. Trimming removed 4 bases from V and 4 bases from J, with 18 bases in between. Germline CDR1 is SGHTS and CDR2 is YDEGEE. In DNA form, the CDR3 reads TGTGCCAGCAGCCTGGGACGACGGACAGAGTACGAGCAGTACTTC. It codes for CASSLGRRTEYEQYF.

CDR3 nucleotides: TGTGCCAGCAGCGACGGACAGGGGGTGGGCTATGGCTACACCTTC. Translated: CASSDGQGVGYGYTF. The rearrangement joins TRBV6-5 to TRBJ1-2; 10 bases line up with TRBD1. The germline V gene encodes CDR1 MNHEY and CDR2 SVGAGI. V lost 6 bases and J lost 4; bases outside the gene matches: 8. The CDR3 loop spans 15 amino acids.

The chain has TRBV7-3 and TRBJ2-5; perhaps TRBD2 as D (5 bases). CDR1 and CDR2 from the germline V gene are SGHTA and FQGTGA. The CDR3 is 15 residues long. V lost 5 bases and J lost 5, with 18 bases in between. The CDR3 loop reads CASSPAPGNGETQYF. The CDR3 nucleotides are TGTGCCAGCAGCCCGGCCCCGGGGAACGGGGAGACCCAGTACTTC.

This chain links TRBV2 with TRBJ2-7; 9 positions match TRBD1. The CDR3 has 14 amino acids. J gave up 7 bases and V 6 bases, and 10 bases lay outside the gene matches. CDR1 is SNHLY and CDR2 is FYNNEI in the germline V gene. The CDR3 bases are TGTGCCAGCAGAACCGGGACAGGGCTAAGTGAGCAGTACTTC. Amino acids: CASRTGTGLSEQYF.

With respect to this clone: Sequence at one end of the junction differs from germline and may be a read error. This chain links TRBV7-2 with TRBJ2-7; 8 bases line up with TRBD1. The CDR3 has 13 amino acids. Germline V lookup: CDR1 SGHTA, CDR2 FQGNSA. The CDR3 DNA sequence: TGTGCCAGCAGCTTATACGGACAGGGCCCCGCCAAGTTC. Its translation is CASSLYGQGPAKF.

The V and J genes are TRBV6-2 or TRBV6-3 and TRBJ1-5; 9 bases are shared with TRBD1. Looked up from germline, CDR1 is MNHEY and CDR2 is SVGEGT. With V trimmed by 4 bases and J by 3 bases, 4 bases remained unmatched. The CDR3 is 15 residues long. The CDR3 DNA reads as TGTGCCAGCAGTTCGGACAGGGGCTCCAATCAGCCCCAGCATTTT. Translating gives CASSSDRGSNQPQHF.

For this clone: A read error may produce the germline difference seen at one junction end. The rearrangement joins TRBV4-3 to TRBJ2-3; 7 positions match TRBD2. Germline CDR1 and CDR2: LGHNA and YSLEER. The CDR3 length is 15 residues. The CDR3 reads CASSQDGGSKDTQYF. The CDR3 nucleotides read TGCGCCAGCAGCCAAGACGGCGGGAGCAAAGATACGCAGTATTTT.

The chain recombines TRBV30 with TRBJ2-3, with D possibly matching TRBD1 (6 bases). This CDR3 region has 11 residues. From germline, CDR1 is GTSNPN and CDR2 SVGIG (reference sequence). V dropped 8 bases and J dropped 6 bases, with 12 bases sitting between them. The CDR3 sequence is CAGLRGDTQYF. The CDR3, as DNA: TGTGCCGGGCTGAGGGGGGATACGCAGTATTTT.